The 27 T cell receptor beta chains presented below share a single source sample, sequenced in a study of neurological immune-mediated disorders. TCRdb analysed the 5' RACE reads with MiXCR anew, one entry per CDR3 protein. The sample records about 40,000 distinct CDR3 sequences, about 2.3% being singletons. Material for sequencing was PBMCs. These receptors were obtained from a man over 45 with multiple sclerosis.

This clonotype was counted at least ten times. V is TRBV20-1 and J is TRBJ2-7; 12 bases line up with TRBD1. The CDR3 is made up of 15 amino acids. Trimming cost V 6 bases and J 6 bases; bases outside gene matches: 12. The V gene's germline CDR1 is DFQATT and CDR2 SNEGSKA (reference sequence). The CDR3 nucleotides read TGCAGTGCGGGGTCCGTGGGACAGGGGGCCGGCGAGCAGTACTTC. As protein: CSAGSVGQGAGEQYF.

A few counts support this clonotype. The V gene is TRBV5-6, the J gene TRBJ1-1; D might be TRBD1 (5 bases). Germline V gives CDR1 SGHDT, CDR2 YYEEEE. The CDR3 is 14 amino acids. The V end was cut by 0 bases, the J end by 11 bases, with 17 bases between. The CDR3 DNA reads TGTGCCAGCAGCTTGGAGCAGGGTATCGGGTCTGCTTTCTTT. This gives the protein CASSLEQGIGSAFF.

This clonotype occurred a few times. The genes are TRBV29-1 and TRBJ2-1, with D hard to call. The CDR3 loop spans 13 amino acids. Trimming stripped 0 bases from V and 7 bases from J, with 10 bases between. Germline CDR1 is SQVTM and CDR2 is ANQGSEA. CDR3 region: CSVEDVTTNEQFF. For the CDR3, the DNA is TGCAGCGTTGAAGATGTTACCACGAATGAGCAGTTCTTC.

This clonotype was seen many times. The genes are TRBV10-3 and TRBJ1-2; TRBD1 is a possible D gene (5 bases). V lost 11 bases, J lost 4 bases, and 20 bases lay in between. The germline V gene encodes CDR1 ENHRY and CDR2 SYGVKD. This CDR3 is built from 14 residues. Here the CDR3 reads CASIGDPSSYGYTF. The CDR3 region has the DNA TGTGCCTCCATCGGGGACCCTTCAAGCTATGGCTACACCTTC.

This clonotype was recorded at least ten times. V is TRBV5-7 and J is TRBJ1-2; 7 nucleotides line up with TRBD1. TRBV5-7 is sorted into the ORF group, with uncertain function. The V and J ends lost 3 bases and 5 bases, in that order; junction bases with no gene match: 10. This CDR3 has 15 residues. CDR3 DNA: TGTGCCAGCAGCTGCCACAGGGGTGCCGATTATGGCTACACCTTC. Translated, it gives CASSCHRGADYGYTF.

CDR3 region: CASSGPGQDWETQYF. The CDR3, as DNA: TGTGCCAGCAGCGGGCCAGGACAGGATTGGGAGACCCAGTACTTC. The chain employs TRBV13 and TRBJ2-5; TRBD1 agrees at 7 bases. V shed 5 bases and J 5 bases; nucleotides not matched to a gene: 11. Germline CDR1 and CDR2: PRHDT and FYEKMQ (reference sequence). The CDR3 covers 15 residues.

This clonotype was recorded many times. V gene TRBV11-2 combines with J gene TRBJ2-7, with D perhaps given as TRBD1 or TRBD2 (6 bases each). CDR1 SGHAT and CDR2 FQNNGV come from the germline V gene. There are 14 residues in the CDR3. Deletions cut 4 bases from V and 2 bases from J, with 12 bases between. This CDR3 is CASSSGGTAYEQYF. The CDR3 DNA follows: TGTGCCAGCAGCTCCGGGGGCACCGCCTACGAGCAGTACTTC.

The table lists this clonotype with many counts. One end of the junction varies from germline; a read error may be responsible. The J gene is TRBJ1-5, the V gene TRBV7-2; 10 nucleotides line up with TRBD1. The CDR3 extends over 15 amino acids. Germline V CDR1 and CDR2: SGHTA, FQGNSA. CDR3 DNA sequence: TGTGCCAGCAGCATTCAGACAGGGGGCAATCAGCCCCAGAATTTT. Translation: CASSIQTGGNQPQNF.

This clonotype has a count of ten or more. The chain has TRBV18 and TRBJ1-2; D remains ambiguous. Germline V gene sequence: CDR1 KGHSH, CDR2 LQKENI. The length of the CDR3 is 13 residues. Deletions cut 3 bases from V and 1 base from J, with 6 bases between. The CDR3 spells CASSPTDNYGYTF. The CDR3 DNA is TGTGCCAGCTCACCCACTGATAACTATGGCTACACCTTC.

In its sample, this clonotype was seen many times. The CDR3 is CSAQDSGTDTQYF. DNA for the CDR3: TGCAGTGCTCAAGACAGCGGCACAGATACGCAGTATTTT. V gene TRBV20-1 combines with J gene TRBJ2-3; D is perhaps TRBD1 (5 bases). Trimming removed 5 bases at V and 1 base at J, with 10 bases between. CDR3 length: 13 amino acids. Germline V gene data show CDR1 as DFQATT and CDR2 as SNEGSKA (reference sequence).

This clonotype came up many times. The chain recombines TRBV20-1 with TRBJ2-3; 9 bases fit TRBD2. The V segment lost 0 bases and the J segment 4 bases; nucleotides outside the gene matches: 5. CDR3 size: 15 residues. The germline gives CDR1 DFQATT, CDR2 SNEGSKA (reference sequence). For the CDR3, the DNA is TGCAGTGCTAGAGATCGGCTAGCGGGGCCAGATACGCAGTATTTT. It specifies CSARDRLAGPDTQYF.

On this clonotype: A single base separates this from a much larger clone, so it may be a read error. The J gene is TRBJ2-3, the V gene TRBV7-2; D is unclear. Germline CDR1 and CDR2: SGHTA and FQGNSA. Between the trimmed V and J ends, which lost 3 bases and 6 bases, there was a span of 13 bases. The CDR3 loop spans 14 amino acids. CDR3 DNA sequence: TGTGCCAGCAGCTTGTCCGCCCTTCTGGATACGCAGTATTTT. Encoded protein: CASSLSALLDTQYF.

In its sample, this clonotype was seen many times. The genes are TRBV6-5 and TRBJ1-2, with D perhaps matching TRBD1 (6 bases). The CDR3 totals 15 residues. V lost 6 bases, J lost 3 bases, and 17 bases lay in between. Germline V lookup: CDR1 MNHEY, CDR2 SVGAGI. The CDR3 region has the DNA TGTGCCAGCAGCCTACATCCCCCAGGGGACTATGGCTACACCTTC. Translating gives CASSLHPPGDYGYTF.

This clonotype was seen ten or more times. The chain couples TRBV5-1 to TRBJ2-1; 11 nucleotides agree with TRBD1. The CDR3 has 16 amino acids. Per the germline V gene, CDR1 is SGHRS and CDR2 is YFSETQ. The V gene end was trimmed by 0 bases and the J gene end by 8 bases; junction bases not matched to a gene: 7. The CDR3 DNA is TGCGCCAGCAGCTTGGACCTCGGGACAGGGGGTGATGAGCAGTTCTTC. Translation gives CASSLDLGTGGDEQFF.

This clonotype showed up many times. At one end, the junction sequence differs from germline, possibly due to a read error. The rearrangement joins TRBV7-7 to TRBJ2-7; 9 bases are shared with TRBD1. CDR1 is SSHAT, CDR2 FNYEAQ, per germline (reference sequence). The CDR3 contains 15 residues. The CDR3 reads CASSLGDRALYEQYF. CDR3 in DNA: TGTGCTAGCAGCTTAGGGGACAGGGCGCTCTACGAGCAGTACTTC. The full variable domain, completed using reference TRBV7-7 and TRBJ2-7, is GAGVSQSPRYKVTKRGQDVTLRCDPISSHATLYWYQQALGQGPEFLTYFNYEAQPDKSGLPSDRFSAERPEGSISTLTIQRTEQRDSAMYRCASSLGDRALYEQYFGPGTRLTVT.

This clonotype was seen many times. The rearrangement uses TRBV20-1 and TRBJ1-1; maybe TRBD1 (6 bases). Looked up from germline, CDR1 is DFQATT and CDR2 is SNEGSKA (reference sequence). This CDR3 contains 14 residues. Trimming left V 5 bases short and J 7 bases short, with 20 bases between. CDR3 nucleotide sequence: TGCAGTGCTGATTACGGGGGCAGGGTGGGTGAAGCTTTCTTT. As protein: CSADYGGRVGEAFF.

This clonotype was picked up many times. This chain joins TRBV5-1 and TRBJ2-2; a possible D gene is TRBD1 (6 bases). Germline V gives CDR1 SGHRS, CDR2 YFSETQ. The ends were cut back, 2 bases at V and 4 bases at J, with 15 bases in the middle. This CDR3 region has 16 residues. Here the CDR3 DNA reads TGCGCCAGCAGCTTTGGGCAGGGGCCTAGCACCGGGGAGCTGTTTTTT. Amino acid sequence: CASSFGQGPSTGELFF.

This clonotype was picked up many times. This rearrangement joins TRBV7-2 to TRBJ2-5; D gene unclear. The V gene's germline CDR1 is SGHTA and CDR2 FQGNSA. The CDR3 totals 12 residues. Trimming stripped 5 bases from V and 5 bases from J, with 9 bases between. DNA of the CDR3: TGTGCCAGCAGCAGAAATGCGGAGACCCAGTACTTC. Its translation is CASSRNAETQYF.

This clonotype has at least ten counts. The CDR3 reads CASTYLGELFF. The CDR3 nucleotides are TGTGCCAGCACTTATCTCGGGGAGCTGTTTTTT. The J gene is TRBJ2-2, the V gene TRBV12-3 or TRBV12-4; D unclear. The CDR3 extends over 11 amino acids. The V and J ends lost 7 bases and 7 bases respectively, with 7 bases between them.

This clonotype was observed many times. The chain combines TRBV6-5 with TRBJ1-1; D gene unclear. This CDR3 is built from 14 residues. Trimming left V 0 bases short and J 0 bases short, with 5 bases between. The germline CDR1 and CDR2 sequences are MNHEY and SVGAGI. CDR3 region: CASSYSGMNTEAFF. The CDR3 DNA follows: TGTGCCAGCAGTTACTCGGGGATGAACACTGAAGCTTTCTTT.

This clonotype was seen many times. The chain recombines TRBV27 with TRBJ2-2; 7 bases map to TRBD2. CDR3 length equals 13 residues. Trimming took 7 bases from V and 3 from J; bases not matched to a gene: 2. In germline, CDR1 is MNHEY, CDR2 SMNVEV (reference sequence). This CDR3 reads CASTSGYTGELFF. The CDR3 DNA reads TGTGCCAGCACTAGCGGATACACCGGGGAGCTGTTTTTT.

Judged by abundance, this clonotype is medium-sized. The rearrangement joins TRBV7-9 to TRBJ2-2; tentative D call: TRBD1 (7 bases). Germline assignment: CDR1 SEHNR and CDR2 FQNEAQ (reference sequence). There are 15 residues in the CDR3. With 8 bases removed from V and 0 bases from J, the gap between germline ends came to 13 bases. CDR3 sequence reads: CASPAGQTNTGELFF. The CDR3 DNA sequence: TGTGCCAGCCCCGCGGGACAGACGAACACCGGGGAGCTGTTTTTT.

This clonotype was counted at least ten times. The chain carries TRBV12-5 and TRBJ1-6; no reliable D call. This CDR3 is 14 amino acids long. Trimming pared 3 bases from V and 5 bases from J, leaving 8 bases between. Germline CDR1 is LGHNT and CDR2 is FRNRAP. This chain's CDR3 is CASGFDGDNSPLHF. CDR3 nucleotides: TGTGCTAGTGGTTTCGACGGAGATAATTCACCCCTCCACTTT.

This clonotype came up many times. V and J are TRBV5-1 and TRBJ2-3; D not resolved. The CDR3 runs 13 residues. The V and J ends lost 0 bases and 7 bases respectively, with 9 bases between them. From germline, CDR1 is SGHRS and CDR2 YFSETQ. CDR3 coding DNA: TGCGCCAGCAGCTTGGGGGCAGATAATACGCAGTATTTT. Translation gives CASSLGADNTQYF.

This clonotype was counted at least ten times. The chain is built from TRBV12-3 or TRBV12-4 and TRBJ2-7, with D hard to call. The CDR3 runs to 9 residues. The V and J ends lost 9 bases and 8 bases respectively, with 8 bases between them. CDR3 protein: CASRHQQYF. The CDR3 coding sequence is TGTGCCAGTCGCCACCAGCAGTACTTC.

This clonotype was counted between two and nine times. CDR3 in DNA: TGCAGTGCTAGGAGGGGGGGCGGCATAACCTTCATGAACACTGAAGCTTTCTTT. Translated: CSARRGGGITFMNTEAFF. The chain joins TRBV20-1 to TRBJ1-1; tentative D call: TRBD1 (6 bases). CDR1 is DFQATT and CDR2 is SNEGSKA in the germline V gene (reference sequence). The germline V and J ends were trimmed by 3 bases and 0 bases, with 23 bases remaining between them. The CDR3 sequence is 18 residues long.

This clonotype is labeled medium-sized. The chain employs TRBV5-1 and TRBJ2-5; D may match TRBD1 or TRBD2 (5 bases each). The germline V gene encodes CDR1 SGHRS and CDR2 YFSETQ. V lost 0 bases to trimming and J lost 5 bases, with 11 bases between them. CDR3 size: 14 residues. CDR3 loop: CASSLGGTAETQYF. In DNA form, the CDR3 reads TGCGCCAGCAGCTTGGGGGGGACCGCGGAGACCCAGTACTTC. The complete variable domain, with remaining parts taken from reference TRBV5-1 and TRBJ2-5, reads KAGVTQTPRYLIKTRGQQVTLSCSPISGHRSVSWYQQTPGQGLQFLFEYFSETQRNKGNFPGRFSGRQFSNSRSEMNVSTLELGDSALYLCASSLGGTAETQYFGPGTRLLVL.